This TCR beta chain was documented in a study of molecular identifiers for immune sequencing clone quantification. Study outcomes and limitations: Among effectors, clones above 20 RNA copies held over 98% of molecules; among naive cells, under 1%.

One entry per CDR3 protein, called by TCRdb with MiXCR from the PCR reads. The sample has roughly 71,000 distinct CDR3 sequences; about 18% are singletons. Source material for naive CD8 libraries was about 17,000 to 1,100,000 sorted cells, with 10%, 30% or 50% RNA. In the sort, naive CD8 T cells were defined as CD8+CD4-CCR7+CD45RA+. Between the trimmed V and J ends, which lost 4 bases and 3 bases, there was a span of 34 bases. The CDR3 covers 21 residues. The germline V gene encodes CDR1 SQVTM and CDR2 ANQGSEA. This clonotype appeared many times. The antigen remains unidentified. The specimen was naive CD8+ T cells from blood, with Jurkat cell RNA spiked in. Stated subset: FACS-sorted CD8+CD4-CCR7+CD45RA+ naive T cells. The gene calls are TRBV29-1 and TRBJ2-1, with D perhaps assigned TRBD1 or TRBD2 (5 bases each). This clonotype was obtained from a human donor in good health. Some libraries in this study had Jurkat cell RNA spiked in. The CDR3 loop reads CSVVGITGPPRAERDYNEQFF. In DNA form, the CDR3 reads TGCAGCGTTGTGGGGATTACAGGACCCCCTCGAGCGGAGAGGGACTACAATGAGCAGTTCTTC.